This TCR beta chain is from a study of regulatory T cells in long-lasting Graves disease. Construction of TCR beta libraries relied on iRepertoire HTBI primers and on Arm-PCR targeting CDR3 regions. TCRdb passed the multiplex PCR reads through MiXCR, listing each CDR3 protein once. The data show 320,000 or so distinct CDR3 sequences, approximately 20% seen once. Study-level results: Favoring TRBV28, TRBJ1-2 and TRBJ2-5 was a feature seen in persistent disease.

In its sample, this clonotype was seen many times. The antigen is not known. Time point meaning: newly diagnosed GD, antithyroid drugs for less than 3 months. Isolated PBMC RNA provided the starting material for the TCR library. The V and J ends lost 4 bases and 2 bases, in that order; junction bases with no gene match: 8. The CDR3 runs 16 residues. Per the germline V gene, CDR1 is LGHNT and CDR2 is FRNRAP. This sequence originates from a female donor with Graves disease. Material: peripheral blood mononuclear cells (PBMCs), obtained at new diagnosis, from a patient treated with antithyroid drugs. The V gene is TRBV12-5, the J gene TRBJ2-5, with 9 bases lining up with TRBD2. The CDR3 is CASGSLTGLAQETQYF. In DNA, the CDR3 is TGTGCTAGTGGTTCCCTAACGGGACTAGCACAAGAGACCCAGTACTTC.